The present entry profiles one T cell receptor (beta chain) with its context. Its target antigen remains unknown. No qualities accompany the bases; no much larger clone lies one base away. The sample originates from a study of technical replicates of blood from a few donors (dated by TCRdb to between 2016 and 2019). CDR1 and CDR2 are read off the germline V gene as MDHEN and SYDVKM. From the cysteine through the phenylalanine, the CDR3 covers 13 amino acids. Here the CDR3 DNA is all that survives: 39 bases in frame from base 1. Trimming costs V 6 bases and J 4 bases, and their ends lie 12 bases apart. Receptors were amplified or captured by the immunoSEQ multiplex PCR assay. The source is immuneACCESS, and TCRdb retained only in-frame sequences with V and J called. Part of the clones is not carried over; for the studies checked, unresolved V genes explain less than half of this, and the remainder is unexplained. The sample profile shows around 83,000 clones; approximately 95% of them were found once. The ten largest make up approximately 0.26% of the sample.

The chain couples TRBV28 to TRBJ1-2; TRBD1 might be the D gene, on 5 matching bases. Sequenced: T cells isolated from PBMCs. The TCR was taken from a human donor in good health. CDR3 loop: CASRVTALYGYTF. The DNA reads TGTGCCAGCAGGGTGACAGCTCTCTATGGCTACACCTTC.